A single sample is the source of the 15 T cell receptor beta chains below, sequenced in a study of T cell responses to AZD1222 COVID-19 vaccine. Generated by immunoSEQ multiplex PCR, the TCRdb table keeps only in-frame clones and is missing some. The sample lists about 120,000 clones, roughly nine tenths seen once, with about 1.5% in the top ten. Specimen: peripheral blood, collected on day 0 of AZD1222 vaccination. All receptors come from an adult in good health.

V gene TRBV29-1 combines with J gene TRBJ1-2; 8 nucleotides line up with TRBD1. V trimming: 7 bases; J trimming: 3 bases; junction bases outside the gene matches: 7. Germline CDR1 is SQVTM and CDR2 is ANQGSEA. The CDR3 loop spans 13 amino acids. CDR3 residues: CSGRTGTDYGYTF. CDR3 bases: TGCAGCGGCCGGACAGGGACTGACTATGGCTACACCTTC.

The rearrangement joins TRBV19 to TRBJ1-2; TRBD1 is a possible D gene (5 bases). The V end was cut by 5 bases, the J end by 8 bases, with 18 bases between. The CDR3 has 14 amino acids. Germline CDR1 is LNHDA and CDR2 is SQIVND (reference sequence). The CDR3, as DNA: TGTGCCAGTAGTCCGGGACTCGACGGTCGGGGCTACACCTTC. The encoded protein is CASSPGLDGRGYTF.

J is TRBJ1-4 and V is TRBV29-1; TRBD1 agrees at 7 bases. This CDR3 has 14 amino acids. Per germline, CDR1 SQVTM and CDR2 ANQGSEA. The J segment lost 3 bases and the V segment lost 6 bases, leaving 7 bases of the junction unmatched. The CDR3 loop is CSVAPGTANEKLFF. The DNA of the CDR3 is TGCAGCGTGGCTCCCGGGACAGCTAATGAAAAACTGTTTTTT.

The chain couples TRBV5-5 to TRBJ1-2, with 10 bases that match TRBD1. Germline CDR1 and CDR2: SGHKS and YYEKEE (reference sequence). The CDR3 is 14 residues long. The junction had 0 bases not matched to a gene; V was cut back by 0 bases and J by 4 bases. CDR3 residues: CASSLGQGAYGYTF. CDR3 bases: TGTGCCAGCAGCTTGGGACAGGGGGCCTATGGCTACACCTTC.

This clone was recorded only once. The sample holds other DNA sequences that translate to the same CDR3. The chain recombines TRBV2 with TRBJ2-7; maybe TRBD2 (6 bases). This CDR3 has 12 amino acids. Trimming stripped 6 bases from V and 2 bases from J, with 8 bases between. CDR1 and CDR2 (germline): SNHLY, FYNNEI. The CDR3 DNA reads TGTGCCAGCAGCAGACTAGCCTACGAGCAGTACGTC. The encoded protein is CASSRLAYEQYV.

The chain carries TRBV18 and TRBJ1-5; TRBD1 matches at 9 bases. The V gene's germline CDR1 is KGHSH and CDR2 LQKENI. The CDR3 is made up of 15 amino acids. V dropped 4 bases and J dropped 5; count of bases not matched to a gene: 6. CDR3 coding DNA: TGTGCCAGCTCACTTGGGACAGGGACCGATCAGCCCCAGCATTTT. Amino acids: CASSLGTGTDQPQHF.

The chain employs TRBV7-2 and TRBJ1-3, with D perhaps matching TRBD1 (6 bases). The CDR3 is made up of 14 amino acids. Trimming took off 6 bases at V and 2 bases at J, with 11 bases between the two ends. CDR1 SGHTA and CDR2 FQGNSA come from the germline V gene. The CDR3 is CASSFRQAGNTIYF. The DNA for the CDR3 is TGTGCCAGCAGTTTTAGACAGGCTGGAAACACCATATATTTT. Looking up the rest from reference TRBV7-2 and TRBJ1-3 gives the full variable domain: GAGVSQSPSNKVTEKGKDVELRCDPISGHTALYWYRQSLGQGLEFLIYFQGNSAPDKSGLPSDRFSAERTGGSVSTLTIQRTQQEDSAVYLCASSFRQAGNTIYFGEGSWLTVV.

The chain uses TRBV12-5 and TRBJ2-6; TRBD2 matches 7 bases. This CDR3 spans 20 amino acids. J lost 1 base, V lost 4 bases, and 16 bases had no gene match. In germline, CDR1 is LGHNT, CDR2 FRNRAP. This CDR3 is CASGSPGSGTFGSGANVLTF. The CDR3 DNA sequence: TGTGCTAGTGGTTCTCCCGGGAGCGGGACTTTTGGATCTGGGGCCAACGTCCTGACTTTC. Using reference TRBV12-5 and TRBJ2-6 for the parts outside the CDR3, the full variable domain is DARVTQTPRHKVTEMGQEVTMRCQPILGHNTVFWYRQTMMQGLELLAYFRNRAPLDDSGMPKDRFSAEMPDATLATLKIQPSEPRDSAVYFCASGSPGSGTFGSGANVLTFGAGSRLTVL.

The chain carries TRBV28 and TRBJ1-1, with 7 bases aligning to TRBD1. CDR1 and CDR2 (germline): MDHEN, SYDVKM. J gave up 0 bases and V 3 bases, and 7 bases lay outside the gene matches. The CDR3 loop spans 16 amino acids. The CDR3 region is CASSFILGQMNTEAFF. The CDR3 DNA sequence: TGTGCCAGCAGTTTTATTTTGGGACAGATGAACACTGAAGCTTTCTTT.

The chain couples TRBV5-5 to TRBJ1-1; perhaps TRBD1 as D (6 bases). V gave up 2 bases and J gave up 5 bases, with 16 bases separating them. Germline values: CDR1 SGHKS, CDR2 YYEKEE (reference sequence). The CDR3 spans 15 residues. The DNA of the CDR3 is TGTGCCAGCAGCTTCCGGCGGGGGCCTTTGACTGAAGCTTTCTTT. This gives the protein CASSFRRGPLTEAFF.

This clone has more than one count but fewer than ten. The rearrangement uses TRBV2 and TRBJ1-1; a possible D gene is TRBD1 (5 bases). The CDR3 has 11 amino acids. Germline assignment: CDR1 SNHLY and CDR2 FYNNEI. CDR3 bases: TGTGCAGCTCAGGGTTTTGGGGAAGCTTTCTTT. Its translation: CAAQGFGEAFF. The complete variable domain, with remaining parts taken from reference TRBV2 and TRBJ1-1, reads EPEVTQTPSHQVTQMGQEVILRCVPISNHLYFYWYRQILGQKVEFLVSFYNNEISEKSEIFDDQFSVERPDGSNFTLKIRSTKLEDSAMYFCAAQGFGEAFFGQGTRLTVV.

J is TRBJ2-5 and V is TRBV3-1 (or the pseudogene TRBV3-2); 13 bases are a match to TRBD2. From germline, CDR1 is LGHDT and CDR2 YNNKEL (reference sequence). With 3 bases clipped from V and 2 bases from J, the junction kept 6 bases outside the gene matches. The CDR3 extends over 17 amino acids. The CDR3 is CASSQGLAGKTQETQYF. In DNA form, the CDR3 reads TGTGCCAGCAGCCAGGGACTAGCGGGGAAAACGCAAGAGACCCAGTACTTC.

The gene calls are TRBV27 and TRBJ1-1; D is unresolved. This CDR3 has 14 amino acids. V lost 5 bases to trimming and J lost 0 bases, with 10 bases between them. The V gene's germline CDR1 is MNHEY and CDR2 SMNVEV (reference sequence). The CDR3 sequence: CASSRRAMNTEAFF. CDR3 in DNA: TGTGCCAGCAGTCGTCGGGCCATGAACACTGAAGCTTTCTTT.

The chain is built from TRBV21-1 and TRBJ1-1. TRBV21-1 is annotated as a pseudogene. The CDR3 has 13 residues. The CDR3 DNA is TGTGCCAGCTCGGTCGTGGGGAACACTGAAGCTTTCTTT. Protein sequence: CASSVVGNTEAFF.

The chain combines TRBV28 with TRBJ1-1; D is perhaps TRBD1 (5 bases). The V gene lost 5 bases and the J gene lost 4 bases, with 8 bases spanning the gap. The CDR3 has 12 residues. Germline V lookup: CDR1 MDHEN, CDR2 SYDVKM. In DNA, the CDR3 is TGTGCCAGCAGTGGGGCGACCACTGAAGCTTTCTTT. This encodes CASSGATTEAFF.